These 20 T cell receptor beta chains were all obtained from the same sample, sequenced in a study of T cells after yellow fever vaccination. TCRdb redid the calling of the 5' RACE reads with MiXCR, one entry per CDR3 protein. The sample carries just over 300,000 distinct CDR3 sequences, around 4% recorded once. This material consisted of PBMCs, taken on the day of the yellow fever booster vaccination. These receptors all come from a man aged 18 to 29 who received the YFV17D yellow fever vaccine.

The table lists this clonotype with many counts. The chain combines TRBV7-6 with TRBJ2-1, with 11 bases fitting TRBD2. The germline V gene has CDR1 SGHVS and CDR2 FNYEAQ. This CDR3 has 16 residues. With V trimmed by 2 bases and J by 9 bases, 9 bases remained unmatched. The CDR3 loop is CASSLYSGGAKREQFF. CDR3 nucleotide sequence: TGTGCCAGCAGCTTATATAGCGGGGGGGCCAAACGTGAGCAGTTCTTC. Based on the CDR3 plus reference TRBV7-6 and TRBJ2-1, the full variable domain is GAGVSQSPRYKVTKRGQDVALRCDPISGHVSLYWYRQALGQGPEFLTYFNYEAQQDKSGLPNDRFSAERPEGSISTLTIQRTEQRDSAMYRCASSLYSGGAKREQFFGPGTRLTVL.

There are a few counts of this clonotype. The chain links TRBV5-1 to TRBJ2-3, with TRBD2 matching 9 bases. The germline V gene encodes CDR1 SGHRS and CDR2 YFSETQ. With 2 bases clipped from V and 6 bases from J, the junction kept 7 bases outside the gene matches. The CDR3 length is 15 residues. In DNA, the CDR3 is TGCGCCAGCAGCTTTAGCGGGGGTAGCGGGGATACGCAGTATTTT. Translating it yields CASSFSGGSGDTQYF.

This clonotype has more than one count but fewer than ten. The chain uses TRBV6-5 and TRBJ2-3; 8 nucleotides line up with TRBD1. The J segment lost 2 bases and the V segment lost 2 bases, leaving 3 bases of the junction unmatched. The length of the CDR3 is 15 residues. Looked up from germline, CDR1 is MNHEY and CDR2 is SVGAGI. The CDR3, as DNA: TGTGCCAGCAGTTACGGGACAGGCGACACAGATACGCAGTATTTT. It codes for CASSYGTGDTDTQYF.

V usage is TRBV18 and J usage is TRBJ2-1; 7 nucleotides line up with TRBD1. V was pared by 4 bases and J by 7 bases, with 4 bases of the junction left unmatched. CDR1 KGHSH and CDR2 LQKENI come from the germline V gene. The CDR3 is made up of 13 amino acids. The CDR3 DNA reads TGTGCCAGCTCACGGGACAGCCATAATGAGCAGTTCTTC. This codes for CASSRDSHNEQFF.

In its sample, this clonotype was seen many times. The chain carries TRBV7-2 and TRBJ1-1, with D unclear. The CDR3 consists of 15 residues. Trimming took off 0 bases at V and 0 bases at J, with 8 bases between the two ends. Germline V lookup: CDR1 SGHTA, CDR2 FQGNSA. CDR3 region: CASSLARSVNTEAFF. Written as DNA, the CDR3 is TGTGCCAGCAGCTTAGCGAGATCAGTGAACACTGAAGCTTTCTTT. The full variable domain, rest sourced from reference TRBV7-2 and TRBJ1-1, is GAGVSQSPSNKVTEKGKDVELRCDPISGHTALYWYRQSLGQGLEFLIYFQGNSAPDKSGLPSDRFSAERTGGSVSTLTIQRTQQEDSAVYLCASSLARSVNTEAFFGQGTRLTVV.

This clonotype was picked up many times. This chain joins TRBV11-3 and TRBJ2-5, with D possibly called TRBD1 or TRBD2 (5 bases each). V lost 1 base and J 10 bases, leaving 16 bases between the germline ends. The CDR3 totals 14 residues. Germline CDR1 and CDR2: SGHNT and YENEEA. The CDR3 sequence: CASSLGGASHIQYF. The CDR3, as DNA: TGTGCCAGCAGCTTAGGAGGGGCTAGCCATATCCAGTACTTC.

This clonotype was seen a handful of times. The CDR3 protein is CASSTGGLPPQHF. In DNA form, the CDR3 reads TGTGCCAGCAGCACAGGAGGGTTGCCGCCCCAGCATTTT. This chain joins TRBV7-2 and TRBJ1-5; perhaps TRBD1 as D (5 bases). The ends were cut back, 5 bases at V and 9 bases at J, with 14 bases in the middle. This CDR3 comprises 13 residues. Germline V lookup: CDR1 SGHTA, CDR2 FQGNSA. Full variable domain (remainder filled in from reference TRBV7-2 and TRBJ1-5): GAGVSQSPSNKVTEKGKDVELRCDPISGHTALYWYRQSLGQGLEFLIYFQGNSAPDKSGLPSDRFSAERTGGSVSTLTIQRTQQEDSAVYLCASSTGGLPPQHFGDGTRLSIL.

This clonotype was recorded many times. This sequence joins TRBV29-1 and TRBJ1-4; tentative D call: TRBD1 (5 bases). Germline V gives CDR1 SQVTM, CDR2 ANQGSEA. V dropped 2 bases and J dropped 7 bases, with 11 bases sitting between them. The CDR3 is made up of 13 amino acids. The CDR3 bases are TGCAGCGTTGAACAGCAGGGATCTGAAAAACTGTTTTTT. Translated, it gives CSVEQQGSEKLFF.

This clonotype has just a few counts. The CDR3 is CSARGRGTEKLFF. The DNA for the CDR3 is TGCAGTGCTAGGGGTCGAGGAACTGAAAAACTGTTTTTT. The genes are TRBV20-1 and TRBJ1-4; D is undetermined. Trimming stripped 3 bases from V and 7 bases from J, with 12 bases between. CDR1 DFQATT and CDR2 SNEGSKA come from the germline V gene (reference sequence). CDR3 size: 13 residues.

This clonotype was counted at least ten times. The V call is TRBV2, the J call TRBJ2-1; tentatively, D is TRBD1 (6 bases). Trimming took 0 bases from V and 5 from J, leaving 8 bases between them. The CDR3 loop spans 14 amino acids. The germline V gene encodes CDR1 SNHLY and CDR2 FYNNEI. This CDR3 reads CASSEAQGNNEQFF. The CDR3 DNA sequence: TGTGCCAGCAGTGAAGCGCAGGGGAACAATGAGCAGTTCTTC. Using reference TRBV2 and TRBJ2-1 for the parts outside the CDR3, the full variable domain is EPEVTQTPSHQVTQMGQEVILRCVPISNHLYFYWYRQILGQKVEFLVSFYNNEISEKSEIFDDQFSVERPDGSNFTLKIRSTKLEDSAMYFCASSEAQGNNEQFFGPGTRLTVL.

In its sample, this clonotype was seen many times. J is TRBJ2-3 and V is TRBV12-3 or TRBV12-4, with TRBD2 identical over 7 bases. Trimming took 3 bases from V and 5 from J; bases not matched to a gene: 17. This CDR3 is built from 18 residues. This CDR3 is CASSFPGRGMAGKDTQYF. CDR3 nucleotide sequence: TGTGCCAGCAGTTTTCCCGGGCGGGGGATGGCCGGGAAAGATACGCAGTATTTT.

This sequence joins TRBV5-1 and TRBJ2-1; TRBD2 matches 12 bases. This CDR3 spans 16 amino acids. Germline assignment: CDR1 SGHRS and CDR2 YFSETQ. V lost 4 bases to trimming and J lost 10 bases; unmatched junction nucleotides: 12. CDR3: CASSLLAGGPSGEQFF. DNA for the CDR3: TGCGCCAGCAGCCTCCTAGCGGGGGGGCCGTCGGGCGAGCAGTTCTTC.

Many counts were recorded for this clonotype. The chain combines TRBV18 with TRBJ1-2, with D hard to call. Trimming left V 6 bases short and J 6 bases short, with 5 bases between. The CDR3 has 10 residues. Per germline, CDR1 KGHSH and CDR2 LQKENI. CDR3 in amino acids: CASSRDGYTF. Here the CDR3 DNA reads TGTGCCAGCTCTAGAGATGGCTACACCTTC.

This clonotype has only a few counts. The chain employs TRBV6-6 and TRBJ2-7, with a weak D call TRBD2 (5 bases). The CDR3 totals 14 residues. V lost 6 bases, J lost 2 bases, and 14 bases lay in between. The germline V gene encodes CDR1 MNHNY and CDR2 SVGAGI (reference sequence). The CDR3 here is CASRKAGATYEQYF. DNA of the CDR3: TGTGCCAGCAGGAAGGCGGGCGCAACCTACGAGCAGTACTTC.

This clonotype was detected only a few times. The J gene is TRBJ1-2, the V gene TRBV6-5; maybe TRBD1 (5 bases). V lost 3 bases, J lost 8 bases, and 13 bases lay in between. This CDR3 region has 13 residues. CDR1 MNHEY and CDR2 SVGAGI come from the germline V gene. CDR3 sequence: CASSYRQGGGYTF. Written as DNA, the CDR3 is TGTGCCAGCAGTTATCGGCAGGGAGGCGGCTACACCTTC.

V and J are TRBV12-3 or TRBV12-4 and TRBJ1-4, with TRBD1 as a possible D gene (6 bases). The CDR3 consists of 17 residues. The V end lost 3 bases, the J end lost 1 base, and 15 bases lay between the germline ends. The CDR3 spells CASSFGDMRGTNEKLFF. The CDR3 nucleotides are TGTGCCAGCAGTTTCGGGGACATGAGAGGAACTAATGAAAAACTGTTTTTT.

This clonotype was counted at least ten times. The rearrangement links TRBV4-3 to TRBJ1-4; D uncertain. Germline V lookup: CDR1 LGHNA, CDR2 YSLEER. This CDR3 comprises 16 residues. The V end was cut by 1 base, the J end by 0 bases, with 9 bases between. This chain's CDR3 is CASSQAVGTTNEKLFF. The CDR3 coding sequence is TGCGCCAGCAGCCAAGCGGTCGGCACAACTAATGAAAAACTGTTTTTT.

This clonotype was seen repeatedly, ten times or more. The V call is TRBV20-1, the J call TRBJ2-2; 12 bases agree with TRBD2. V was clipped by 3 bases and J by 3 bases; unmatched bases: 5. CDR3 length: 16 residues. The V gene's germline CDR1 is DFQATT and CDR2 SNEGSKA (reference sequence). The CDR3 region has the DNA TGCAGTGCTAGGATGGCTAGCGGGGGGGACACCGGGGAGCTGTTTTTT. Translation gives CSARMASGGDTGELFF.

In this sample, this clonotype turned up a few times. The chain is built from TRBV3-1 and TRBJ2-5; 13 bases fit TRBD2. This CDR3 is 18 amino acids long. CDR1 is LGHDT, CDR2 YNNKEL, per germline (reference sequence). Trimming took 4 bases from V and 5 from J; bases not matched to a gene: 13. CDR3 coding DNA: TGTGCCAGCAGCCTTGGACTAGCGGGGGTACGGGGTGGGGAGACCCAGTACTTC. It codes for CASSLGLAGVRGGETQYF.

This clonotype was recorded many times. This rearrangement joins TRBV6-6 to TRBJ1-2; 7 positions match TRBD1. CDR3 length: 11 amino acids. The V gene end was trimmed by 7 bases and the J gene end by 7 bases; junction bases not matched to a gene: 3. The germline CDR1 and CDR2 sequences are MNHNY and SVGAGI (reference sequence). The CDR3 DNA is TGTGCCAGCACCGAGGGGGCTGGCTACACCTTC. It is translated as CASTEGAGYTF.